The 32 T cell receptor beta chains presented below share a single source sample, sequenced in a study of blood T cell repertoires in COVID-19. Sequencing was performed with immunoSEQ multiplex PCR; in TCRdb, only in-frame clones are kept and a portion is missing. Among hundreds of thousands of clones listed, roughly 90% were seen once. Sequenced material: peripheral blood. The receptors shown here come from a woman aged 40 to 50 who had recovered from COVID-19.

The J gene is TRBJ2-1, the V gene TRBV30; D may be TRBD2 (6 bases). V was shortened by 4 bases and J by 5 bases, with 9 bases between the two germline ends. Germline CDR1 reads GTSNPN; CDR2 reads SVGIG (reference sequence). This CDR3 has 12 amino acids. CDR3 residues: CAWTKRDNEQFF. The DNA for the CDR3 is TGTGCCTGGACAAAGCGGGACAATGAGCAGTTCTTC.

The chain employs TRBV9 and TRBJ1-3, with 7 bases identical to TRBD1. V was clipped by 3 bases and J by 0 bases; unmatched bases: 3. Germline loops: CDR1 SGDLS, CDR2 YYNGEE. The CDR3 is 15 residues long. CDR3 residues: CASSARQGSGNTIYF. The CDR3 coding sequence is TGTGCCAGCAGCGCACGACAGGGCTCTGGAAACACCATATATTTT.

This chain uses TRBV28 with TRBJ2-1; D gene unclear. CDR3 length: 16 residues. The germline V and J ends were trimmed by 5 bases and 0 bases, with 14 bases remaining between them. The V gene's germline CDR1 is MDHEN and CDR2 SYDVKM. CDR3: CASSNQPGSSYNEQFF. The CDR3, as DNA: TGTGCCAGCAGTAACCAACCCGGTAGCTCCTACAATGAGCAGTTCTTC.

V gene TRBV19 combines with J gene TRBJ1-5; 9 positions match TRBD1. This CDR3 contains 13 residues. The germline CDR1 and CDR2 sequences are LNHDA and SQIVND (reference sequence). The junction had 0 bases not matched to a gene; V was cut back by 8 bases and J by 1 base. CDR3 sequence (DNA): TGTGCCAGTGGACAGGGGAGCAATCAGCCCCAGCATTTT. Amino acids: CASGQGSNQPQHF. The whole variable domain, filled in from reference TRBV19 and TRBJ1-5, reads DGGITQSPKYLFRKEGQNVTLSCEQNLNHDAMYWYRQDPGQGLRLIYYSQIVNDFQKGDIAEGYSVSREKKESFPLTVTSAQKNPTAFYLCASGQGSNQPQHFGDGTRLSIL.

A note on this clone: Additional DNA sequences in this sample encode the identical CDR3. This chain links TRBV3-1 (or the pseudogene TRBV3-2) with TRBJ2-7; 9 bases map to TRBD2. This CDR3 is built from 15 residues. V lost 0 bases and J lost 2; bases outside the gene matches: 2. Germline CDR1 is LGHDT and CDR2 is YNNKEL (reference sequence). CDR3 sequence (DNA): TGTGCCAGCAGCCAAGATGCTAGCGGGGCCTACGAGCAGTACTTC. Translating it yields CASSQDASGAYEQYF.

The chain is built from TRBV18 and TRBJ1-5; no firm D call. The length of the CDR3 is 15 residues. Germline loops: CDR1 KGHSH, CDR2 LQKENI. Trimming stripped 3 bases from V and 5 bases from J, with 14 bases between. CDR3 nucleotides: TGTGCCAGCTCACCTAGATCGGGTTCCGATCAGCCCCAGCATTTT. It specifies CASSPRSGSDQPQHF.

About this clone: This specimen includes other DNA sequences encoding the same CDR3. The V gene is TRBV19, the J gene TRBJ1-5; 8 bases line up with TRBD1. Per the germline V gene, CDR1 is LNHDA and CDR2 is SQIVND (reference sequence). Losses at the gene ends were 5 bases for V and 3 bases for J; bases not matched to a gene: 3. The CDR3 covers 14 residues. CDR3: CASSPTGDNQPQHF. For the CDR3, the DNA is TGTGCCAGTAGTCCGACAGGGGACAATCAGCCCCAGCATTTT.

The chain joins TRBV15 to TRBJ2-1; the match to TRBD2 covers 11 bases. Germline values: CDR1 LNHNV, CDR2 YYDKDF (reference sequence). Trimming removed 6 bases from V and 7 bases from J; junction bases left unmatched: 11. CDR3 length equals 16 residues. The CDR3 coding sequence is TGTGCCACCAGATTAAAGGGACTAGCGGAGAGAAATGAGCAGTTCTTC. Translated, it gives CATRLKGLAERNEQFF.

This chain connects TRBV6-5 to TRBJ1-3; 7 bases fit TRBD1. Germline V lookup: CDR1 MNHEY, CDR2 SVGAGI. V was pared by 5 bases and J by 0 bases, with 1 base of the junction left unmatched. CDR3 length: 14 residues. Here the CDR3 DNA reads TGTGCCAGCAGTCAGGGGGACTCTGGAAACACCATATATTTT. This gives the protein CASSQGDSGNTIYF.

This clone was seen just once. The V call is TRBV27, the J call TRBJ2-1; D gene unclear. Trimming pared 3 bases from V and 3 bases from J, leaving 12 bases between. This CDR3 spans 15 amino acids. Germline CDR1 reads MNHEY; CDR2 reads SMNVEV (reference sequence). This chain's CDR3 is CASSFREPHYNEQFF. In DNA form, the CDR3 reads TGTGCCAGCAGTTTTCGAGAACCCCACTACAATGAGCAGTTCTTC.

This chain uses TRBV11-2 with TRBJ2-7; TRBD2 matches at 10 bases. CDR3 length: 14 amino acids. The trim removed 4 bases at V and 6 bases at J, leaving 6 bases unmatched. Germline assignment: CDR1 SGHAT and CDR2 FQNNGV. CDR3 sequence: CASSSLAGAAEQYF. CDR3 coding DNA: TGTGCCAGCAGCTCCCTAGCGGGGGCCGCCGAGCAGTACTTC.

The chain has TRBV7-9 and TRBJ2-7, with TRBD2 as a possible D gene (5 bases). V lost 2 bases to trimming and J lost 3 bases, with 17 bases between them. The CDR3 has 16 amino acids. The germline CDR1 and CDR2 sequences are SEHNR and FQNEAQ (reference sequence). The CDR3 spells CASSLNKVGRDYEQYF. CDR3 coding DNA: TGTGCCAGCAGCTTAAACAAGGTCGGACGGGACTACGAGCAGTACTTC.

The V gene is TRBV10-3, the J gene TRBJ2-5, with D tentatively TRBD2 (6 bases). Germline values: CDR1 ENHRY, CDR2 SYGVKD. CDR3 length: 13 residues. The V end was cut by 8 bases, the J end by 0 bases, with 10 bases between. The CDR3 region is CAIGKRDQETQYF. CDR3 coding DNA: TGTGCCATCGGTAAGCGGGACCAAGAGACCCAGTACTTC.

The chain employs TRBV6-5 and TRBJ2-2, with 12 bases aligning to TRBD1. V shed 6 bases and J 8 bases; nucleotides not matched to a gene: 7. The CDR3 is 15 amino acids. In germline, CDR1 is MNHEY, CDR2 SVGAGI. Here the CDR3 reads CASRPGQGARGELFF. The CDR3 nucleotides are TGTGCCAGCAGGCCGGGACAGGGGGCTAGGGGGGAGCTGTTTTTT.

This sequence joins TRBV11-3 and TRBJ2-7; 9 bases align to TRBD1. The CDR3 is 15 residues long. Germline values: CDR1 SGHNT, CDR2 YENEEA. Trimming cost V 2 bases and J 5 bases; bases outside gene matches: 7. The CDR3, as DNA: TGTGCCAGCAGCTTATCCGGGACAGGGCGCGACGAGCAGTACTTC. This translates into CASSLSGTGRDEQYF.

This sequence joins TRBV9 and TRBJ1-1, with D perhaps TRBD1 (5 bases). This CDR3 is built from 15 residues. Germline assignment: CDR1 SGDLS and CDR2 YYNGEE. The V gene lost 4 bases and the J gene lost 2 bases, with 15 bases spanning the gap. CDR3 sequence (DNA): TGTGCCAGCAGCCCTAGACAGTGGTTAAACACTGAAGCTTTCTTT. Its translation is CASSPRQWLNTEAFF.

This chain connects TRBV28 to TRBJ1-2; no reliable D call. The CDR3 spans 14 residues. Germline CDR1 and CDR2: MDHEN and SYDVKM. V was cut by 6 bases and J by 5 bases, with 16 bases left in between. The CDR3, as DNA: TGTGCCAGCAGCCCTGATGCCCGGAGATATGGCTACACCTTC. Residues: CASSPDARRYGYTF.

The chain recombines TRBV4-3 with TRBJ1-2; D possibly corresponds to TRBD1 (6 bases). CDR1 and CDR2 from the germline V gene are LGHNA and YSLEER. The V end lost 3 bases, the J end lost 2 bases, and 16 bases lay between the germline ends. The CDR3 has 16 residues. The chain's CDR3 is CASSHRGGRGNYGYTF. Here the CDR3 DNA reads TGCGCCAGCAGCCACCGCGGAGGCAGGGGAAACTATGGCTACACCTTC.

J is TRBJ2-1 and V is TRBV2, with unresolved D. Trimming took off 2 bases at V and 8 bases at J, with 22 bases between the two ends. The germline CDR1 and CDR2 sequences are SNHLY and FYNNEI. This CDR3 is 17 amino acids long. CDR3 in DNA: TGTGCCAGCAGTGAAAGTTGGGCTTCTACCTTTGTGGATGAGCAGTTCTTC. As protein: CASSESWASTFVDEQFF.

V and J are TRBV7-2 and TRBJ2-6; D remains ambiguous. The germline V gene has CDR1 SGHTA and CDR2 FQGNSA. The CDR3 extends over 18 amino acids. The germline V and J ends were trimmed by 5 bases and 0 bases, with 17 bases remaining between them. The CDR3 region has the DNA TGTGCCAGCAGCACCTCCAGGTTTACTCACTCTGGGGCCAACGTCCTGACTTTC. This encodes CASSTSRFTHSGANVLTF.

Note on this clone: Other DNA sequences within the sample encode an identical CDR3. The CDR3 is CASSLGGPDTQYF. In DNA form, the CDR3 reads TGCGCCAGCAGCTTGGGGGGCCCAGATACGCAGTATTTT. The rearrangement links TRBV5-1 to TRBJ2-3; maybe TRBD1 (5 bases). Germline V gives CDR1 SGHRS, CDR2 YFSETQ. This CDR3 comprises 13 residues. V was clipped by 0 bases and J by 4 bases, with 6 bases between them.

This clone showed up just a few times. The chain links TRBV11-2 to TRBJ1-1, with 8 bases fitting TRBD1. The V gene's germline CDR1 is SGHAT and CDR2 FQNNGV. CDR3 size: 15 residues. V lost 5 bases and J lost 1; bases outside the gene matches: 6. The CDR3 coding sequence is TGTGCCAGCAGCATCCGGGACAGGCGGAACACTGAAGCTTTCTTT. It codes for CASSIRDRRNTEAFF.

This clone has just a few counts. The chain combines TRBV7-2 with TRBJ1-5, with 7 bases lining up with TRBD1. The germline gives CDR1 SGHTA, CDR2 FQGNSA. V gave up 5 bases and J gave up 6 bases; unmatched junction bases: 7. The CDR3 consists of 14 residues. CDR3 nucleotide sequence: TGTGCCAGCAGCCAACAACAGGGGTTTCAGCCCCAGCATTTT. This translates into CASSQQQGFQPQHF. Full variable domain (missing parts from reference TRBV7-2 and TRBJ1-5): GAGVSQSPSNKVTEKGKDVELRCDPISGHTALYWYRQSLGQGLEFLIYFQGNSAPDKSGLPSDRFSAERTGGSVSTLTIQRTQQEDSAVYLCASSQQQGFQPQHFGDGTRLSIL.

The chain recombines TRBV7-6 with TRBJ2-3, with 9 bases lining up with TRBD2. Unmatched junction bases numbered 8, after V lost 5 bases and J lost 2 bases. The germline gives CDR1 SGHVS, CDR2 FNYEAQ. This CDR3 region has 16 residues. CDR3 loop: CASSPVLAGLTDTQYF. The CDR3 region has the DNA TGTGCCAGCAGCCCTGTACTAGCGGGCCTCACAGATACGCAGTATTTT.

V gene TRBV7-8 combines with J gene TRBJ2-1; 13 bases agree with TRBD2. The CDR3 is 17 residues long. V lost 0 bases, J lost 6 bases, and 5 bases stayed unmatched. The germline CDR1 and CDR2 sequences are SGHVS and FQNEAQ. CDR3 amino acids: CASSLALLAGGRNEQFF. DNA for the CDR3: TGTGCCAGCAGCTTAGCATTACTAGCGGGGGGGCGCAATGAGCAGTTCTTC. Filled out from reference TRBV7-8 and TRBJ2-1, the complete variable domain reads GAGVSQSPRYKVAKRGQDVALRCDPISGHVSLFWYQQALGQGPEFLTYFQNEAQLDKSGLPSDRFFAERPEGSVSTLKIQRTQQEDSAVYLCASSLALLAGGRNEQFFGPGTRLTVL.

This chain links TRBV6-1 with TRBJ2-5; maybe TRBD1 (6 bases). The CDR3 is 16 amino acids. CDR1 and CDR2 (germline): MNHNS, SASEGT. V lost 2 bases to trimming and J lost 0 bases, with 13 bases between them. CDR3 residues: CASSEWGRLDQETQYF. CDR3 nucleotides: TGTGCCAGCAGTGAATGGGGGCGACTGGACCAAGAGACCCAGTACTTC.

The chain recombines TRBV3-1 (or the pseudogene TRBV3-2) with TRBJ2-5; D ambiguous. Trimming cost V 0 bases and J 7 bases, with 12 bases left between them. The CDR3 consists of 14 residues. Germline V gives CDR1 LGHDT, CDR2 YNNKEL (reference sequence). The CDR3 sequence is CASSQDIALRTQYF. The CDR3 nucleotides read TGTGCCAGCAGCCAAGATATAGCCCTAAGGACCCAGTACTTC.

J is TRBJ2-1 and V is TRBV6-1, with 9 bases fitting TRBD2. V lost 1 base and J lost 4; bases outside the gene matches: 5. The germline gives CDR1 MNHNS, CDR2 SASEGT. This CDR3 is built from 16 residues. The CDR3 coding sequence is TGTGCCAGCAGTGAAGTAGGAGCGGGAGGTTACAATGAGCAGTTCTTC. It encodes CASSEVGAGGYNEQFF.

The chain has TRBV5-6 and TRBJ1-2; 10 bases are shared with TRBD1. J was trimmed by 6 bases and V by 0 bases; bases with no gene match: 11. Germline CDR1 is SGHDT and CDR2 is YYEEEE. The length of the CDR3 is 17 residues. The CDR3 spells CASSLGQGAQWRHGYTF. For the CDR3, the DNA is TGTGCCAGCAGCTTGGGACAGGGGGCGCAGTGGAGGCATGGCTACACCTTC. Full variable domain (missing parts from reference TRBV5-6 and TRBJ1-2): DAGVTQSPTHLIKTRGQQVTLRCSPKSGHDTVSWYQQALGQGPQFIFQYYEEEERQRGNFPDRFSGHQFPNYSSELNVNALLLGDSALYLCASSLGQGAQWRHGYTFGSGTRLTVV.

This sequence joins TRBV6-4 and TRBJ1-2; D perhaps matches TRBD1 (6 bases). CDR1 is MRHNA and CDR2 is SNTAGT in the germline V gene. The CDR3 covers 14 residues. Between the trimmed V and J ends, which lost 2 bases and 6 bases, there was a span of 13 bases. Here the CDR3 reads CASSDQPGVHGYTF. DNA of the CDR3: TGTGCCAGCAGTGACCAGCCAGGGGTTCATGGCTACACCTTC.

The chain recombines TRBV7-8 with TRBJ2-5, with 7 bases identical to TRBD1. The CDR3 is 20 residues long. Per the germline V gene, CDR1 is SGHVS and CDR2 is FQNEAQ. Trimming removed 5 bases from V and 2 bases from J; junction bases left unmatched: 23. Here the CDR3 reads CASSRKMTGMIAWGQETQYF. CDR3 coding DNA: TGTGCCAGCAGCCGGAAGATGACAGGGATGATCGCTTGGGGACAAGAGACCCAGTACTTC.

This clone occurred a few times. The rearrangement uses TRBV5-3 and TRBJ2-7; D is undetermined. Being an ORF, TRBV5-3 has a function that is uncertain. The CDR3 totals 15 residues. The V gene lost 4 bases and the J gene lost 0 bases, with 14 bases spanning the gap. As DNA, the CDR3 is TGTGCCAGAAGCCCCGTCCCCGTGAGCTCCTACGAGCAGTACTTC. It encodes CARSPVPVSSYEQYF.